The 32 T cell receptor beta chains listed next were all sequenced from one sample in a study of OX40 agonist ivuxolimab in advanced cancers. Library construction relied on the immunoSEQ multiplex PCR assay. TCRdb carries this immuneACCESS record with in-frame sequences only. Its versions omit some clonotypes, under half of them owing to an unresolved V gene in the studies checked, with the rest unexplained. The sample records 31,000 or so clones, 70% to 85% of which are singletons. About a fifth of the sample comes from the top ten. The sequenced sample was CD4+ or CD8+ T cells sorted from blood, obtained in a trial of the OX40 agonist ivuxolimab. These receptor sequences come from an adult with an advanced solid tumor such as melanoma, head and neck, liver or kidney cancer.

The chain links TRBV21-1 to TRBJ1-2. TRBV21-1 is tagged as a pseudogene. The CDR3 consists of 13 residues. The CDR3 region is CASNPGVSWGYTF. For the CDR3, the DNA is TGTGCCAGCAATCCTGGGGTATCGTGGGGCTACACCTTC.

Notes on this clone: At one end the junction does not follow the germline gene, possibly because of a read error. This chain uses TRBV13 with TRBJ1-4, with 10 bases fitting TRBD1. Germline V gives CDR1 PRHDT, CDR2 FYEKMQ (reference sequence). The CDR3 extends over 14 amino acids. In DNA form, the CDR3 reads TGTGCCAGCAGCTGGGGACAGGGGAATGCAAAACTGTTTTTT. As protein: CASSWGQGNAKLFF.

The CDR3 DNA follows: TGCAGTGCCTACACAGATACGCAGTATTTT. Protein product: CSAYTDTQYF. The rearrangement links TRBV20-1 to TRBJ2-3; no firm D call. Between the trimmed V and J ends, which lost 6 bases and 2 bases, there was a span of 3 bases. Germline V gene data show CDR1 as DFQATT and CDR2 as SNEGSKA (reference sequence). This CDR3 is built from 10 residues.

The rearrangement links TRBV7-9 to TRBJ2-2, with 7 positions matching TRBD2. This CDR3 contains 16 residues. Germline CDR1 SEHNR, CDR2 FQNEAQ (reference sequence). Germline trimming cut 8 bases from V and 10 bases from J; bases unmatched to any gene: 19. The CDR3 region is CASVPSFGGIIPELFF. CDR3 nucleotide sequence: TGTGCCAGCGTCCCTTCCTTCGGGGGGATCATACCGGAGCTGTTTTTT.

This clone was seen a few times. The chain recombines TRBV6-1 with TRBJ2-2; 14 bases map to TRBD2. The CDR3 runs to 15 residues. Germline V gene lookup returns CDR1 MNHNS and CDR2 SASEGT. J gave up 4 bases and V 6 bases, and 1 base lay outside the gene matches. CDR3 protein: CASRGLAGATGELFF. DNA for the CDR3: TGTGCCAGCAGGGGACTAGCGGGAGCCACCGGGGAGCTGTTTTTT.

V gene TRBV5-6 combines with J gene TRBJ1-4; D gene unclear. Germline loops: CDR1 SGHDT, CDR2 YYEEEE. This CDR3 comprises 13 residues. The V end was cut by 4 bases, the J end by 4 bases, with 8 bases between. This CDR3 reads CASSPGSNEKLFF. CDR3 bases: TGTGCCAGCAGCCCAGGAAGTAATGAAAAACTGTTTTTT. Looking up the rest from reference TRBV5-6 and TRBJ1-4 gives the full variable domain: DAGVTQSPTHLIKTRGQQVTLRCSPKSGHDTVSWYQQALGQGPQFIFQYYEEEERQRGNFPDRFSGHQFPNYSSELNVNALLLGDSALYLCASSPGSNEKLFFGSGTQLSVL.

The chain employs TRBV28 and TRBJ2-7, with D unresolved. The length of the CDR3 is 12 residues. V lost 10 bases and J 3 bases, leaving 13 bases between the germline ends. CDR1 MDHEN and CDR2 SYDVKM come from the germline V gene. This chain's CDR3 is CATKGAHYEQYF. CDR3 bases: TGTGCCACCAAGGGTGCCCACTACGAGCAGTACTTC.

This clone turned up a few times. The V call is TRBV2, the J call TRBJ1-1; D might be TRBD1 (5 bases). Germline loops: CDR1 SNHLY, CDR2 FYNNEI. The germline V and J ends were trimmed by 10 bases and 6 bases, with 12 bases remaining between them. The CDR3 has 11 amino acids. CDR3 in amino acids: CAMTAGPEAFF. The CDR3 nucleotides read TGTGCCATGACAGCGGGTCCTGAAGCTTTCTTT. The variable domain in full, with the rest retrieved from reference TRBV2 and TRBJ1-1, is EPEVTQTPSHQVTQMGQEVILRCVPISNHLYFYWYRQILGQKVEFLVSFYNNEISEKSEIFDDQFSVERPDGSNFTLKIRSTKLEDSAMYFCAMTAGPEAFFGQGTRLTVV.

The rearrangement links TRBV29-1 to TRBJ1-1; the match to TRBD1 covers 8 bases. The trim removed 6 bases at V and 5 bases at J, leaving 5 bases unmatched. CDR1 is SQVTM, CDR2 ANQGSEA, per germline. The CDR3 has 12 amino acids. CDR3 sequence: CSVATGGTEAFF. Written as DNA, the CDR3 is TGCAGCGTAGCCACAGGGGGGACTGAAGCTTTCTTT.

This clone was found once. The chain couples TRBV27 to TRBJ1-1; D is unresolved. CDR1 and CDR2 (germline): MNHEY, SMNVEV (reference sequence). The CDR3 totals 15 residues. The V and J ends lost 0 bases and 1 base respectively, with 9 bases between them. CDR3 DNA: TGTGCCAGCAGTTTATCAGGCGGCTCGAACACTGAAGCTTTCTTT. Amino acid sequence: CASSLSGGSNTEAFF.

The CDR3 loop is CASSLGLAGVNEQFF. Written as DNA, the CDR3 is TGCGCCAGCAGCCTCGGACTAGCGGGAGTTAATGAGCAGTTCTTC. The chain is built from TRBV5-1 and TRBJ2-1, with 13 bases that match TRBD2. Germline assignment: CDR1 SGHRS and CDR2 YFSETQ. The V and J ends lost 4 bases and 7 bases, in that order; junction bases with no gene match: 5. CDR3 size: 15 residues.

The chain employs TRBV5-1 and TRBJ2-7; TRBD2 aligns across 8 bases. The germline V gene has CDR1 SGHRS and CDR2 YFSETQ. V dropped 4 bases and J dropped 7; count of bases not matched to a gene: 7. The CDR3 is 13 residues long. In DNA form, the CDR3 reads TGCGCCAGCAGCCCCGGGGGGGGCAGTGAGCAGTACTTC. Translating gives CASSPGGGSEQYF.

The V gene is TRBV27, the J gene TRBJ2-7, with D possibly TRBD1 on 6 matching bases. From germline, CDR1 is MNHEY and CDR2 SMNVEV (reference sequence). Between the trimmed V and J ends, which lost 6 bases and 0 bases, there was a span of 9 bases. The CDR3 is 13 residues long. The CDR3 region has the DNA TGTGCCAGCAGCACAGGGAACTCCTACGAGCAGTACTTC. Amino acid sequence: CASSTGNSYEQYF.

The rearrangement uses TRBV7-9 and TRBJ2-3, with TRBD1 as a possible D gene (5 bases). The CDR3 is 14 amino acids. V dropped 1 base and J dropped 3 bases, with 8 bases sitting between them. Per germline, CDR1 SEHNR and CDR2 FQNEAQ (reference sequence). The CDR3 spells CASSLEQATDTQYF. CDR3 coding DNA: TGTGCCAGCAGCTTAGAACAGGCGACAGATACGCAGTATTTT. Looking up the rest from reference TRBV7-9 and TRBJ2-3 gives the full variable domain: DTGVSQNPRHKITKRGQNVTFRCDPISEHNRLYWYRQTLGQGPEFLTYFQNEAQLEKSRLLSDRFSAERPKGSFSTLEIQRTEQGDSAMYLCASSLEQATDTQYFGPGTRLTVL.

J is TRBJ2-7 and V is TRBV2, with TRBD2 identical over 10 bases. V shed 3 bases and J 2 bases; nucleotides not matched to a gene: 4. In germline, CDR1 is SNHLY, CDR2 FYNNEI. CDR3 length equals 15 residues. CDR3 region: CASSDKLAGTYEQYF. DNA of the CDR3: TGTGCCAGCAGTGACAAACTAGCGGGGACCTACGAGCAGTACTTC.

The rearrangement joins TRBV5-4 to TRBJ1-2; no firm D call. Trimming left V 3 bases short and J 8 bases short, with 14 bases between. Germline values: CDR1 SGHNT, CDR2 YYREEE (reference sequence). This CDR3 region has 13 residues. The CDR3, as DNA: TGTGCCAGCAGCTCGCGAGACCGGCGGGGCTACACCTTC. Its protein is CASSSRDRRGYTF.

The rearrangement links TRBV5-1 to TRBJ2-6; D gene unclear. Trimming removed 2 bases from V and 0 bases from J, with 9 bases in between. The CDR3 spans 16 residues. Per germline, CDR1 SGHRS and CDR2 YFSETQ. As DNA, the CDR3 is TGCGCCAGCAGCTTCGGGCAAAGCTCTGGGGCCAACGTCCTGACTTTC. Its translation: CASSFGQSSGANVLTF. Drawing the rest from reference TRBV5-1 and TRBJ2-6, the complete variable domain is KAGVTQTPRYLIKTRGQQVTLSCSPISGHRSVSWYQQTPGQGLQFLFEYFSETQRNKGNFPGRFSGRQFSNSRSEMNVSTLELGDSALYLCASSFGQSSGANVLTFGAGSRLTVL.

This chain joins TRBV19 and TRBJ1-2; D is unclear. This CDR3 is built from 14 residues. Trimming removed 1 base from V and 2 bases from J, with 8 bases in between. Per the germline V gene, CDR1 is LNHDA and CDR2 is SQIVND (reference sequence). The CDR3 sequence: CASSIGAENYGYTF. CDR3 DNA sequence: TGTGCCAGTAGTATAGGGGCAGAGAACTATGGCTACACCTTC.

DNA for the CDR3: TGCGCCAGCAGCTTTCTTCCCGTAAGCGGGAGCCCCACAGATACGCAGTATTTT. It translates to CASSFLPVSGSPTDTQYF. V and J are TRBV5-1 and TRBJ2-3; 8 nucleotides align to TRBD2. The CDR3 loop spans 18 amino acids. V lost 2 bases, J lost 2 bases, and 13 bases stayed unmatched. Germline V CDR1 and CDR2: SGHRS, YFSETQ.

The chain recombines TRBV11-2 with TRBJ2-5; no clear D gene. Deletions cut 0 bases from V and 5 bases from J, with 16 bases between. Germline V gene data show CDR1 as SGHAT and CDR2 as FQNNGV. The CDR3 loop spans 16 amino acids. The CDR3 region has the DNA TGTGCCAGCAGCTTAGAGTTTCAACCACTCATGGAGACCCAGTACTTC. As protein: CASSLEFQPLMETQYF.

The V gene is TRBV21-1, the J gene TRBJ2-1; the D call in the table, TRBD1, was not verified against the DNA. TRBV21-1 is deemed a pseudogene. This CDR3 spans 16 amino acids. The CDR3 sequence is CATPLGDRAEPNEQFF. In DNA form, the CDR3 reads TGTGCCACACCCCTTGGAGACAGAGCTGAACCTAATGAGCAGTTCTTC.

The chain has TRBV4-2 and TRBJ1-3; TRBD1 matches at 9 bases. The CDR3 totals 17 residues. Germline V gene sequence: CDR1 LGHNA, CDR2 YNFKEQ. After removal of 1 base from V and 3 bases from J, the junction contained 7 bases not matched to a gene. The CDR3 bases are TGTGCCAGCAGCCAAGGCTTGGGACAGGGAATTGGAAACACCATATATTTT. It specifies CASSQGLGQGIGNTIYF.

The chain recombines TRBV27 with TRBJ1-5, with D maybe TRBD1 (5 bases). Trimming took off 4 bases at V and 9 bases at J, with 10 bases between the two ends. CDR3 length: 12 residues. The germline V gene has CDR1 MNHEY and CDR2 SMNVEV (reference sequence). CDR3 in amino acids: CASSSPGGPQHF. As DNA, the CDR3 is TGTGCCAGCAGTTCCCCCGGGGGGCCCCAGCATTTT.

This chain links TRBV9 with TRBJ2-2, with D possibly TRBD2 on 5 matching bases. The germline V and J ends were trimmed by 1 base and 3 bases, with 10 bases remaining between them. Germline V gene sequence: CDR1 SGDLS, CDR2 YYNGEE. CDR3 size: 15 residues. CDR3 in amino acids: CASSVSWGDTGELFF. The CDR3 nucleotides read TGTGCCAGCAGCGTAAGTTGGGGAGACACCGGGGAGCTGTTTTTT.

The V gene is TRBV5-1, the J gene TRBJ1-2; D is uncertain. The V and J ends lost 2 bases and 3 bases respectively, with 11 bases between them. Per the germline V gene, CDR1 is SGHRS and CDR2 is YFSETQ. This CDR3 is built from 14 residues. CDR3 nucleotides: TGCGCCAGCAGCTTAGGGTGGCGTGACTATGGCTACACCTTC. Amino acids: CASSLGWRDYGYTF.

The chain joins TRBV4-2 to TRBJ1-1; tentative D call: TRBD1 (6 bases). CDR3 length equals 14 residues. Between the trimmed V and J ends, which lost 4 bases and 1 base, there was a span of 10 bases. CDR1 LGHNA and CDR2 YNFKEQ come from the germline V gene. The CDR3, as DNA: TGTGCCAGCAGCCTATGGACAGAGAACACTGAAGCTTTCTTT. Amino acids: CASSLWTENTEAFF.

This chain uses TRBV7-9 with TRBJ2-7, with a weak D call TRBD1 (5 bases). Trimming removed 5 bases from V and 3 bases from J, with 17 bases in between. Germline V lookup: CDR1 SEHNR, CDR2 FQNEAQ (reference sequence). This CDR3 spans 15 amino acids. CDR3 DNA: TGTGCCAGCAGCCCTAGACAGCTTCTAAGCTACGAGCAGTACTTC. Its protein is CASSPRQLLSYEQYF.

The chain couples TRBV7-9 to TRBJ1-2; no reliable D call. This CDR3 spans 13 amino acids. Germline V lookup: CDR1 SEHNR, CDR2 FQNEAQ (reference sequence). V was trimmed by 3 bases and J by 5 bases, leaving 10 bases between them. CDR3 coding DNA: TGTGCCAGCAGCTTTACGGGAATATATGGCTACACCTTC. It specifies CASSFTGIYGYTF.

The chain recombines TRBV7-2 with TRBJ2-1; TRBD2 matches at 9 bases. J lost 3 bases, V lost 5 bases, and 8 bases had no gene match. CDR1 and CDR2 from the germline V gene are SGHTA and FQGNSA. The CDR3 has 16 residues. The CDR3 nucleotides read TGTGCCAGCAGCCGGATAGCGGGGGAACACTACAATGAGCAGTTCTTC. Its translation is CASSRIAGEHYNEQFF.

The chain links TRBV5-1 to TRBJ2-3, with 12 bases that match TRBD2. The V segment lost 3 bases and the J segment 4 bases; nucleotides outside the gene matches: 3. The CDR3 has 15 amino acids. In germline, CDR1 is SGHRS, CDR2 YFSETQ. The CDR3: CASSSSGGEADTQYF. In DNA form, the CDR3 reads TGCGCCAGCAGCTCTAGCGGGGGGGAGGCAGATACGCAGTATTTT.

The V and J genes are TRBV27 and TRBJ1-1, with D perhaps TRBD1 (5 bases). Trimming pared 3 bases from V and 6 bases from J, leaving 11 bases between. The CDR3 runs 13 residues. Germline loops: CDR1 MNHEY, CDR2 SMNVEV (reference sequence). The CDR3 is CASSFRGTPEAFF. For the CDR3, the DNA is TGTGCCAGCAGTTTTCGGGGGACCCCTGAAGCTTTCTTT.

This chain connects TRBV5-1 to TRBJ2-7; 8 bases agree with TRBD2. V lost 0 bases to trimming and J lost 12 bases; unmatched junction nucleotides: 14. Germline lookup yields CDR1 SGHRS and CDR2 YFSETQ. This CDR3 comprises 15 residues. The chain's CDR3 is CASSLELAEPRARYF. The CDR3, as DNA: TGCGCCAGCAGCTTGGAACTAGCGGAGCCGCGTGCGCGGTACTTC.